This T cell receptor (beta chain) emerged from a study of blood T cells in healthy people across ages. General study findings and limits: Long-lived donors carried more naive CD4+ cells and greater diversity than aged donors. Researchers judged that diversity estimates from one million T cells fell short of true values.

This CDR3 contains 14 residues. Germline values: CDR1 SGHTA, CDR2 FQGNSA. A second 7 to 11 cycle PCR used barcoded and J-beta primers. Each cDNA molecule was tagged by a template-switch adaptor that had 12 random nucleotides. TCRdb reanalysed the 5' RACE reads using MiXCR and keeps one entry per CDR3 protein. The sample has some 1.5 million distinct CDR3 sequences, under 30% seen once. In regard to this clonotype: Its specificity is unknown. The junction does not match germline at one end; this may be a read error.

The source of this sequence is a woman in her twenties or thirties in good health. The rearrangement joins TRBV7-2 to TRBJ2-7; D gene unclear. Sequencing was performed on blood. CDR3 protein: CAGSLDWPTYEQYF. The CDR3 DNA follows: TGTGCCGGCAGCTTAGATTGGCCGACCTACGAGCAGTACTTC.